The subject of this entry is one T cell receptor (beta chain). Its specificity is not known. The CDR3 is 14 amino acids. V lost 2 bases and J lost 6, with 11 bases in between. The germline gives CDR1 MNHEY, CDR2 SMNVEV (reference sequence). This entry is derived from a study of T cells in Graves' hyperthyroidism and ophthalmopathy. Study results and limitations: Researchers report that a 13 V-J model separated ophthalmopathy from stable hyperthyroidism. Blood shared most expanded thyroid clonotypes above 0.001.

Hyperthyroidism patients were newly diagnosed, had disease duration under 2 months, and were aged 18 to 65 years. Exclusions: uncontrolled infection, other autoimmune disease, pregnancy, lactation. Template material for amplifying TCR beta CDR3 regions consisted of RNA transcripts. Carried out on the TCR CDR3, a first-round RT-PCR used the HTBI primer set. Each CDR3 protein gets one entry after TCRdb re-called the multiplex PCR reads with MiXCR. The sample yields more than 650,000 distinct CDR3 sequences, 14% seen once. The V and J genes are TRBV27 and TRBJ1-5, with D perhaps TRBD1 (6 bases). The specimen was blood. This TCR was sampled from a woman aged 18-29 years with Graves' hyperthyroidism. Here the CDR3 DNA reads TGTGCCAGCAGTTTACGGACAGCAGGTCAGCCCCAGCATTTT. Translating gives CASSLRTAGQPQHF.